This T cell receptor (beta chain) came from a study of response to subunit inactivated influenza vaccine. Study-level points and caveats: Seasonal influenza vaccination, on each occasion, was suggested by the authors to recruit few new T cells.

From germline, CDR1 is MNHNS and CDR2 SASEGT. V lost 5 bases to trimming and J lost 4 bases, with 15 bases between them. The length of the CDR3 is 15 residues. Only a few counts were recorded for this clonotype. Antigen specificity is unknown. In TCRdb, the RT-PCR reads were re-called with MiXCR into one record per CDR3 protein. Here the sample spans 450,000 to 500,000 distinct CDR3 sequences, about a tenth being singletons. Sequenced here: PBMCs from blood, sampled 35 to 45 days after vaccination. V and J are TRBV6-1 and TRBJ1-5; D ambiguous. The sequence came from a man aged 50-59 years who received an inactivated influenza vaccine. As DNA, the CDR3 is TGTGCCAGCAGTCCCTGGGCCTCAGGTAATCAGCCCCAGCATTTT. It specifies CASSPWASGNQPQHF.